The sequence of this T cell receptor (beta chain) was determined in a study of blood T cell repertoires in COVID-19. Study-wide background: The cDNA or gDNA used as material had been derived from T cells, B-cell-depleted T cells, or PBMCs.

Clones were read by immunoSEQ multiplex PCR, and TCRdb kept only the in-frame ones, dropping some. The sample has under 300,000 clones; 85% to 90% are singletons. A single count supports this clone. Per germline, CDR1 SGHDT and CDR2 YYEEEE. Trimming cost V 2 bases and J 2 bases; bases outside gene matches: 5. This CDR3 contains 15 residues. Self-reported history from a screening survey and questionnaire set each donor's cohort. The sequence was collected from a man aged 35-49 years who had recovered from COVID-19. Sample: PBMCs or T cells enriched from blood (not recorded which). The V call is TRBV5-6, the J call TRBJ2-7; 9 bases are a match to TRBD1. This CDR3 is CASSFLGQGTYEQYF. As DNA, the CDR3 is TGTGCCAGCAGCTTTCTAGGACAGGGGACCTACGAGCAGTACTTC.